This T cell receptor (beta chain) was sequenced during a study of CD8 T cells in Susac syndrome. It was with random hexamers that about 0.45 to 1 ug RNA was reverse transcribed. Each CDR3 protein gets one entry after TCRdb re-called the immunoSEQ multiplex PCR reads with MiXCR. The repertoire holds roughly 400,000 distinct CDR3 sequences, with approximately 85% as singletons. Sequenced input: CD8+ T cells from PBMCs. The sequence derives from a human donor with multiple sclerosis.

As DNA, the CDR3 is TGTGCTAAGGGTAACGAGACCCAGTACTTC. It specifies CAKGNETQYF. The chain uses TRBV12-5 and TRBJ2-5; D unclear. The CDR3 is made up of 10 amino acids. V was trimmed by 10 bases and J by 5 bases, leaving 8 bases between them. Germline V lookup: CDR1 LGHNT, CDR2 FRNRAP. The full variable domain, with the rest looked up from reference TRBV12-5 and TRBJ2-5, is DARVTQTPRHKVTEMGQEVTMRCQPILGHNTVFWYRQTMMQGLELLAYFRNRAPLDDSGMPKDRFSAEMPDATLATLKIQPSEPRDSAVYFCAKGNETQYFGPGTRLLVL.